The present T cell receptor beta chain was sequenced within a study of response to subunit inactivated influenza vaccine. In its sample, this clonotype was seen a few times. Its antigen is not identified. The study, taken as a whole, reports: Authors suggested few new T cells are recruited by each seasonal influenza vaccination.

The V and J ends lost 6 bases and 7 bases respectively, with 16 bases between them. CDR3 length equals 14 residues. Germline CDR1 reads MNHEY; CDR2 reads SVGEGT. One entry per CDR3 protein, called by TCRdb with MiXCR from the RT-PCR reads. The sample includes 530,000 or so distinct CDR3 sequences, 12% seen only once; the top ten take roughly 10%. The V and J genes are TRBV6-2 or TRBV6-3 and TRBJ2-1; no firm D call. The receptor's source is a man aged 50 to 59 who received an inactivated influenza vaccine. The sequencing used PBMCs from blood, collected on the day of vaccination. Here the CDR3 reads CASRITLSDNEQFF. The CDR3, as DNA: TGTGCCAGCAGGATTACATTGAGCGATAATGAGCAGTTCTTC.